This T cell receptor beta chain was sequenced in a study of blood T cells in healthy people across ages. Every donor provided 9.5 to 10 milliliters of peripheral blood. Study-wide results and caveats: The unsorted PBMCs prevented any conclusive comparison of naive versus antigen-experienced cells.

Through a sample-barcoded 5' primer and a J-beta primer mix, a second PCR was run for roughly 7 to 11 cycles. A template-switch adaptor with 12 random nucleotides tagged each cDNA molecule. TCRdb analysed the 5' RACE reads with MiXCR anew, one entry per CDR3 protein. The sample has 730,000 or so distinct CDR3 sequences; roughly 45% are singletons. This clonotype was seen a handful of times. The antigen remains undetermined. CDR3 size: 15 residues. The germline V gene encodes CDR1 SGDLS and CDR2 YYNGEE. Trimming at V came to 2 bases and at J to 7 bases, leaving 9 bases not matched to a gene. The TCR originated in a woman aged 55-70 years in good health. The chain couples TRBV9 to TRBJ2-1; 7 nucleotides agree with TRBD2. Sequenced: blood. The CDR3 reads CASSVQGGSLNEQFF. CDR3 nucleotide sequence: TGTGCCAGCAGCGTCCAGGGCGGGAGCTTGAATGAGCAGTTCTTC.